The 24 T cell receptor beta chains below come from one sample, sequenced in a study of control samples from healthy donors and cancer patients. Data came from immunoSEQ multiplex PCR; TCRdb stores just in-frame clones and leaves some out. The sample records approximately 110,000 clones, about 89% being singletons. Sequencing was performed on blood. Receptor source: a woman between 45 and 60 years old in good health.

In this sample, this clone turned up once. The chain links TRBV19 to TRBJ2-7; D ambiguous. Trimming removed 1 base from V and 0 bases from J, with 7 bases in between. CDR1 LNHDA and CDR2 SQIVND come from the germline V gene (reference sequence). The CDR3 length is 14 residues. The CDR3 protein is CASSIGGNSYEQYF. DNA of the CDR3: TGTGCCAGTAGTATAGGCGGCAACTCCTACGAGCAGTACTTC.

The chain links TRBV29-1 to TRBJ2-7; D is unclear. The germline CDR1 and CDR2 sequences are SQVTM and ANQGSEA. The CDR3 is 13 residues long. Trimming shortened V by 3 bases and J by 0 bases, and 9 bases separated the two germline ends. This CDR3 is CSVEVDTSYEQYF. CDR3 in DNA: TGCAGCGTTGAGGTCGACACCTCCTACGAGCAGTACTTC.

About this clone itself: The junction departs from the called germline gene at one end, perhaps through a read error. CDR3 sequence: CASSLGGLNEKLFF. CDR3 nucleotides: TGTGCCAGCAGTTTAGGGGGGTTGAATGAAAAACTGTTTTTT. V and J are TRBV7-2 and TRBJ1-4; the D gene is possibly TRBD1 (6 bases). The V gene's germline CDR1 is SGHTA and CDR2 FQGNSA. CDR3 length equals 14 residues.

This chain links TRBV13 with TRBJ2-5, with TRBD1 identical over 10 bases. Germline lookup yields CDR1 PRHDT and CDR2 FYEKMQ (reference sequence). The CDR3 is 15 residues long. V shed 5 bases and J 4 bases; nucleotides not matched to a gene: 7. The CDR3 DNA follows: TGTGCCAGCAGCACCCGGGACAGGGGTGGAGAGACCCAGTACTTC. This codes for CASSTRDRGGETQYF.

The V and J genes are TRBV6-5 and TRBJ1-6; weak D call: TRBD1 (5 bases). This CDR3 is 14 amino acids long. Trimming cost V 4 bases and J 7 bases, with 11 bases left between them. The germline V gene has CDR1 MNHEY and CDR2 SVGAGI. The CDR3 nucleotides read TGTGCCAGCAGTTGGGGCGGGGGGAATTCACCCCTCCACTTT. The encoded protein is CASSWGGGNSPLHF.

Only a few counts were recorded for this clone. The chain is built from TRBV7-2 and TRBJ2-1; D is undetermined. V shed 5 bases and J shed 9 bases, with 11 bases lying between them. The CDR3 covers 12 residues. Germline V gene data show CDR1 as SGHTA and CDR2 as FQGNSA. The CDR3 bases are TGTGCCAGCAGCGGCCTTGGGGTTGAGCAGTTCTTC. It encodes CASSGLGVEQFF.

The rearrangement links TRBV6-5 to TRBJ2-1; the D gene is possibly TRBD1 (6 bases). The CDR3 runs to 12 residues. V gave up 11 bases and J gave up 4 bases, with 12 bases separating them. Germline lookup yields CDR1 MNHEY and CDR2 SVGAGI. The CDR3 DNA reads TGTGCCGGGGGCCAGCGGTACAATGAGCAGTTCTTC. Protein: CAGGQRYNEQFF.

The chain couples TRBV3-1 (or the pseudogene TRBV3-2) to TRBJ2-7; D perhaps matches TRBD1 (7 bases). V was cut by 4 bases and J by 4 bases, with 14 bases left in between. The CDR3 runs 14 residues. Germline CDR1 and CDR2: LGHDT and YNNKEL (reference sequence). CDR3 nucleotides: TGTGCCAGCAGCCTAGAGACAGGGACTTACGAGCAGTACGTC. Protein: CASSLETGTYEQYV.

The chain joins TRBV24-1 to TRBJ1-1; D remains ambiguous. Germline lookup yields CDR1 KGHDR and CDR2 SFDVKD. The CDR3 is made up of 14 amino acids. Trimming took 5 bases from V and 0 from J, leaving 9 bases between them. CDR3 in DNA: TGTGCCACCAGTGCTGGCCATCTGAACACTGAAGCTTTCTTT. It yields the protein CATSAGHLNTEAFF.

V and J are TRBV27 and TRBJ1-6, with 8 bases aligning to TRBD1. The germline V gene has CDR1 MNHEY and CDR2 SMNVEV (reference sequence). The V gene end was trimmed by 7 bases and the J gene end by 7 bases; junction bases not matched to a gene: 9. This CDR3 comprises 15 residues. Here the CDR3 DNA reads TGTGCCAGCACTCAGCTCAGGGGGCGGAATTCACCCCTCCACTTT. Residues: CASTQLRGRNSPLHF.

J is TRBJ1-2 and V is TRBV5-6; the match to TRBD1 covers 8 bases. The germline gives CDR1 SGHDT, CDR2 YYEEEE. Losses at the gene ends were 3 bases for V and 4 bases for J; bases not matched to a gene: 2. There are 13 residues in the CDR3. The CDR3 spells CASSWDRPYGYTF. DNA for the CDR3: TGTGCCAGCAGCTGGGACAGGCCCTATGGCTACACCTTC.

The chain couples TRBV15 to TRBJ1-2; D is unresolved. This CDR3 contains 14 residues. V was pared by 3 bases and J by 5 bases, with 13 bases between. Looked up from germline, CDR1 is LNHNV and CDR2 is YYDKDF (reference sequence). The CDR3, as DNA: TGTGCCACCAGCAGGGGAGGAAGCGGATATGGCTACACCTTC. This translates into CATSRGGSGYGYTF.

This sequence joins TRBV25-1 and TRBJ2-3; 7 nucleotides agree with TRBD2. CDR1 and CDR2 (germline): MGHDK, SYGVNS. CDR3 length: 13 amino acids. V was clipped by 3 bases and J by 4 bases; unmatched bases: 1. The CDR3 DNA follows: TGTGCCAGCAGTGAGGCGGGGGCAGATACGCAGTATTTT. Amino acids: CASSEAGADTQYF.

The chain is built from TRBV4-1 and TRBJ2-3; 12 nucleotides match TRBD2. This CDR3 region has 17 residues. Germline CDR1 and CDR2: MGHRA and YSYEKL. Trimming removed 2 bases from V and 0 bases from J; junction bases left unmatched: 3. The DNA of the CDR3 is TGCGCCAGCAGCCAACCAACTAGCGGGAGGAGCACAGATACGCAGTATTTT. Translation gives CASSQPTSGRSTDTQYF.

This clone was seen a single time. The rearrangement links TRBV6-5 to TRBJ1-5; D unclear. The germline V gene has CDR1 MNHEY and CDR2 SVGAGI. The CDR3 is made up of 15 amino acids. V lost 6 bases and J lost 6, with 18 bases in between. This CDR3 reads CASSGSQGRFQPQHF. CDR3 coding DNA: TGTGCCAGCAGCGGGAGTCAAGGAAGGTTTCAGCCCCAGCATTTT.

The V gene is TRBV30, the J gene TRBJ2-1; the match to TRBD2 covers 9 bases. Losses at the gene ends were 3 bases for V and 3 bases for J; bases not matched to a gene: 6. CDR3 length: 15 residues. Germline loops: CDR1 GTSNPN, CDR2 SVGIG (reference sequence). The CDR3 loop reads CAWRASGGFYNEQFF. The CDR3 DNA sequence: TGTGCCTGGAGGGCCAGCGGGGGGTTCTACAATGAGCAGTTCTTC.

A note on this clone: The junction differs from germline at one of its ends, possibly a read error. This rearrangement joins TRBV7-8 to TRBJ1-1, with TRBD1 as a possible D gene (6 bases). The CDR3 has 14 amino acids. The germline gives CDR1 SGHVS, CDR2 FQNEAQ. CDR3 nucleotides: TGTGCCAGCAGCTTAGCGGGGGCGCGCACTGAGGCTTTCTTT. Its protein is CASSLAGARTEAFF. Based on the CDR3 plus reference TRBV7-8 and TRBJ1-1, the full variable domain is GAGVSQSPRYKVAKRGQDVALRCDPISGHVSLFWYQQALGQGPEFLTYFQNEAQLDKSGLPSDRFFAERPEGSVSTLKIQRTQQEDSAVYLCASSLAGARTEAFFGQGTRLTVV.

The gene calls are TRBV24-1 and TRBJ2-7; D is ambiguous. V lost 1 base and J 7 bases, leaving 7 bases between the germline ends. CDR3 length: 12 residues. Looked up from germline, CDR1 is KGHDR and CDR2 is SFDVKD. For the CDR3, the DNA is TGTGCCACCAGTGATTTCAACGGGGAGCAGTACTTC. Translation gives CATSDFNGEQYF.

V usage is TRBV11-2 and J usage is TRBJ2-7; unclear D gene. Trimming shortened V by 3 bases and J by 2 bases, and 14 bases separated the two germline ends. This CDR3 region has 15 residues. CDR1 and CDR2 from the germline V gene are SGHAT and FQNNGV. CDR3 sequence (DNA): TGTGCCAGCAGCTTCGTCGGATTTACAACCTACGAGCAGTACTTC. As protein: CASSFVGFTTYEQYF. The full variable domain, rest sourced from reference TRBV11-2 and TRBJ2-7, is EAGVAQSPRYKIIEKRQSVAFWCNPISGHATLYWYQQILGQGPKLLIQFQNNGVVDDSQLPKDRFSAERLKGVDSTLKIQPAKLEDSAVYLCASSFVGFTTYEQYFGPGTRLTVT.

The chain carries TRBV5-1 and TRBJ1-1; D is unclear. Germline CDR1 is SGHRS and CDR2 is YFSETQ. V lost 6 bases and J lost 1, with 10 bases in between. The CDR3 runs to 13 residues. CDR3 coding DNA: TGCGCCAGCACACAAGCCTGGAACACTGAAGCTTTCTTT. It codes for CASTQAWNTEAFF.

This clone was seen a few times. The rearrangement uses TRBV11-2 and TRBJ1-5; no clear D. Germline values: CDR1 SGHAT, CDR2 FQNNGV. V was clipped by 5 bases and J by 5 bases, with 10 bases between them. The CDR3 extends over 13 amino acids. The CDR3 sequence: CASSLSGDQPQHF. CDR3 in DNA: TGTGCCAGCAGCCTAAGTGGAGATCAGCCCCAGCATTTT.

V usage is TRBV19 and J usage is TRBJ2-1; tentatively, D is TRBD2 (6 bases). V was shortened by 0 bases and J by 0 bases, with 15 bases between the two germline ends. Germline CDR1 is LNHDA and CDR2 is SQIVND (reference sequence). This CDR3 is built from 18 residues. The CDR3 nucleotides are TGTGCCAGTAGTATAGATCTGGGACTGGAGAGCTCCTACAATGAGCAGTTCTTC. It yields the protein CASSIDLGLESSYNEQFF.

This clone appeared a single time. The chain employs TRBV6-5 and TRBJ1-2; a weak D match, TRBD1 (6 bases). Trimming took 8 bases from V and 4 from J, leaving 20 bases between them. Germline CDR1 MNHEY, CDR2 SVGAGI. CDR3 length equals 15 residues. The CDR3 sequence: CASRRNRDNSYGYTF. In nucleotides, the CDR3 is TGTGCCAGCCGGCGGAACAGGGATAATTCCTATGGCTACACCTTC.

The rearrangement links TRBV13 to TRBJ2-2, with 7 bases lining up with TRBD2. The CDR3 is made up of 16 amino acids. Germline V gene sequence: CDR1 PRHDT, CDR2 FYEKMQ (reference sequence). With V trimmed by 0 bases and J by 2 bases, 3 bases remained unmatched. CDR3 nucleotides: TGTGCCAGCAGCTTAGGGCTAGCGGTAAACACCGGGGAGCTGTTTTTT. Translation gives CASSLGLAVNTGELFF.